These 32 T cell receptor beta chains were sequenced from one sample in a study of cytomegalovirus exposure and HLA in healthy donors. It was with 60 Vbeta and 13 Jbeta primers that the PCR ran. The data were produced by immunoSEQ multiplex PCR, yet TCRdb's version contains in-frame clones alone and is incomplete. Counted here are approximately 40,000 clones, 75% to 85% occurring once; the ten biggest clones make up roughly 10%. Sequencing was done on a sample of PBMCs. Source of these receptors: a woman aged 40 to 50 in good health and CMV-seronegative.

The chain recombines TRBV7-3 with TRBJ2-1, with D maybe TRBD2 (6 bases). CDR3 length equals 15 residues. V dropped 0 bases and J dropped 4 bases, with 10 bases sitting between them. Germline values: CDR1 SGHTA, CDR2 FQGTGA. Here the CDR3 DNA reads TGTGCCAGCAGCTTAACGAGGGACTCTTACAATGAGCAGTTCTTC. As protein: CASSLTRDSYNEQFF. Full variable domain (outside the CDR3, taken from reference TRBV7-3 and TRBJ2-1): GAGVSQTPSNKVTEKGKYVELRCDPISGHTALYWYRQSLGQGPEFLIYFQGTGAADDSGLPNDRFFAVRPEGSVSTLKIQRTERGDSAVYLCASSLTRDSYNEQFFGPGTRLTVL.

The rearrangement joins TRBV7-8 to TRBJ2-5; a weak D match, TRBD1 (6 bases). Between the trimmed V and J ends, which lost 6 bases and 5 bases, there was a span of 22 bases. The length of the CDR3 is 16 residues. Per the germline V gene, CDR1 is SGHVS and CDR2 is FQNEAQ. The CDR3: CASRQNPWGRLETQYF. The CDR3 region has the DNA TGTGCCAGCAGGCAAAACCCGTGGGGGCGATTGGAGACCCAGTACTTC.

Written as DNA, the CDR3 is TGTGCCAGCAGCCCTGGGACTACCTCCTACGAGCAGTACGTC. This sequence encodes CASSPGTTSYEQYV. This chain joins TRBV6-1 and TRBJ2-7, with TRBD2 identical over 7 bases. V shed 6 bases, J shed 0 bases, and the junction held 5 bases outside the gene matches. This CDR3 has 14 amino acids. Germline V CDR1 and CDR2: MNHNS, SASEGT.

V usage is TRBV4-1 and J usage is TRBJ1-2; weak D call: TRBD1 (6 bases). The CDR3 is made up of 16 amino acids. The germline V gene encodes CDR1 MGHRA and CDR2 YSYEKL. Trimming removed 0 bases from V and 3 bases from J, with 14 bases in between. The CDR3 DNA follows: TGCGCCAGCAGCCAAGATTCACGGGGGGCCCACTATGGCTACACCTTC. Translating it yields CASSQDSRGAHYGYTF.

The rearrangement uses TRBV5-6 and TRBJ1-4; unclear D gene. Trimming left V 0 bases short and J 4 bases short, with 10 bases between. Germline assignment: CDR1 SGHDT and CDR2 YYEEEE. CDR3 length: 15 amino acids. The chain's CDR3 is CASSLGPRGNEKLFF. CDR3 bases: TGTGCCAGCAGCTTGGGGCCCCGGGGTAATGAAAAACTGTTTTTT.

A remark on this clone: Germline and junction disagree at one end, which may indicate a read error. The chain carries TRBV28 and TRBJ1-1, with 8 bases fitting TRBD1. From germline, CDR1 is MDHEN and CDR2 SYDVKM. The CDR3 contains 16 residues. This CDR3 is CASNLQDRVYSTEAFF. The CDR3 bases are TGTGCCAGCAATTTACAGGACAGGGTTTATAGCACTGAAGCTTTCTTT. Filled out from reference TRBV28 and TRBJ1-1, the complete variable domain reads DVKVTQSSRYLVKRTGEKVFLECVQDMDHENMFWYRQDPGLGLRLIYFSYDVKMKEKGDIPEGYSVSREKKERFSLILESASTNQTSMYLCASNLQDRVYSTEAFFGQGTRLTVV.

CDR3 nucleotides: TGTGCCAGCAGCTCCAGGGACAGGCTGAACACTGAAGCTTTCTTT. Translation gives CASSSRDRLNTEAFF. The chain joins TRBV7-4 to TRBJ1-1; 8 bases are shared with TRBD1. CDR3 size: 15 residues. The junction had 4 bases not matched to a gene; V was cut back by 4 bases and J by 0 bases. Germline V gene sequence: CDR1 SGHVT, CDR2 SQSDAQ.

The J gene is TRBJ1-3, the V gene TRBV7-2, with 7 bases fitting TRBD1. V lost 6 bases and J lost 4; bases outside the gene matches: 6. The CDR3 extends over 14 amino acids. Germline assignment: CDR1 SGHTA and CDR2 FQGNSA. In nucleotides, the CDR3 is TGTGCCAGCAGTCCTGGGACAGCAGGAAACACCATATATTTT. Translation gives CASSPGTAGNTIYF.

V and J are TRBV2 and TRBJ1-1, with TRBD1 identical over 9 bases. From germline, CDR1 is SNHLY and CDR2 FYNNEI. This CDR3 is built from 15 residues. With 5 bases clipped from V and 1 base from J, the junction kept 5 bases outside the gene matches. Here the CDR3 reads CASSIPGQGNTEAFF. Written as DNA, the CDR3 is TGTGCCAGCAGTATCCCGGGACAGGGGAACACTGAAGCTTTCTTT.

The genes are TRBV5-1 and TRBJ2-3, with TRBD1 identical over 10 bases. Trimming took 4 bases from V and 3 from J; bases not matched to a gene: 11. CDR1 and CDR2 (germline): SGHRS, YFSETQ. CDR3 length: 17 amino acids. CDR3 region: CASSNTDRGPRTDTQYF. CDR3 DNA sequence: TGCGCCAGCAGCAACACTGACAGGGGGCCTCGGACAGATACGCAGTATTTT.

This chain joins TRBV5-1 and TRBJ1-2; D is possibly TRBD1 (6 bases). This CDR3 contains 13 residues. Trimming took off 2 bases at V and 2 bases at J, with 7 bases between the two ends. The germline V gene has CDR1 SGHRS and CDR2 YFSETQ. The CDR3 here is CASSFGTNYGYTF. CDR3 coding DNA: TGCGCCAGCAGCTTCGGGACAAACTATGGCTACACCTTC.

The chain is built from TRBV28 and TRBJ2-7; D may be TRBD1 (6 bases). Germline V CDR1 and CDR2: MDHEN, SYDVKM. CDR3 length equals 15 residues. V lost 6 bases to trimming and J lost 3 bases, with 18 bases between them. The CDR3 nucleotides are TGTGCCAGCAGCTCACAGGGTGGGGGCTACTACGAGCAGTACGTC. Translation: CASSSQGGGYYEQYV.

V and J are TRBV13 and TRBJ1-3; D possibly corresponds to TRBD1 (5 bases). V was pared by 5 bases and J by 8 bases, with 7 bases between. The germline gives CDR1 PRHDT, CDR2 FYEKMQ (reference sequence). This CDR3 region has 11 residues. The CDR3 DNA reads as TGTGCCAGCAGCAAGGGGTACACCATATATTTT. It codes for CASSKGYTIYF.

V is TRBV5-1 and J is TRBJ1-5; TRBD1 aligns across 10 bases. This CDR3 region has 17 residues. J gave up 0 bases and V 4 bases, and 7 bases lay outside the gene matches. Germline CDR1 reads SGHRS; CDR2 reads YFSETQ. CDR3 loop: CASSLTGTGVSNQPQHF. CDR3 sequence (DNA): TGCGCCAGCAGCCTAACCGGGACAGGGGTTAGCAATCAGCCCCAGCATTTT.

This rearrangement joins TRBV7-3 to TRBJ2-2; TRBD1 might be the D (5 bases). Trimming removed 0 bases from V and 4 bases from J, with 15 bases in between. This CDR3 has 17 residues. Germline-derived CDR1 and CDR2 are SGHTA and FQGTGA. The CDR3 DNA sequence: TGTGCCAGCAGCTTAACGCGTCAGGGTTTAGGCACCGGGGAGCTGTTTTTT. Amino acids: CASSLTRQGLGTGELFF. The variable domain in full, with the rest retrieved from reference TRBV7-3 and TRBJ2-2, is GAGVSQTPSNKVTEKGKYVELRCDPISGHTALYWYRQSLGQGPEFLIYFQGTGAADDSGLPNDRFFAVRPEGSVSTLKIQRTERGDSAVYLCASSLTRQGLGTGELFFGEGSRLTVL.

The chain uses TRBV28 and TRBJ2-7; D gene unclear. V was cut by 7 bases and J by 8 bases, with 12 bases left in between. The V gene's germline CDR1 is MDHEN and CDR2 SYDVKM. The CDR3 runs 11 residues. The CDR3 sequence: CASTSGPKQYV. The CDR3, as DNA: TGTGCCAGCACCTCGGGTCCAAAGCAGTACGTC.

The genes are TRBV5-1 and TRBJ1-1; maybe TRBD1 (6 bases). V shed 0 bases and J shed 5 bases, with 14 bases lying between them. CDR1 and CDR2 from the germline V gene are SGHRS and YFSETQ. The CDR3 consists of 15 residues. CDR3 nucleotide sequence: TGCGCCAGCAGCTTGGAGGGGGGGCAGCGGACTGAAGCTTTCTTT. Translation: CASSLEGGQRTEAFF. Drawing the rest from reference TRBV5-1 and TRBJ1-1, the complete variable domain is KAGVTQTPRYLIKTRGQQVTLSCSPISGHRSVSWYQQTPGQGLQFLFEYFSETQRNKGNFPGRFSGRQFSNSRSEMNVSTLELGDSALYLCASSLEGGQRTEAFFGQGTRLTVV.

This clone is medium-sized within its sample. Here the CDR3 reads CASRAGSTDTQYF. As DNA, the CDR3 is TGTGCCAGCAGGGCAGGGAGCACAGATACGCAGTATTTT. The gene calls are TRBV6-1 and TRBJ2-3; a possible D gene is TRBD1 (5 bases). V was trimmed by 6 bases and J by 0 bases, leaving 7 bases between them. Per germline, CDR1 MNHNS and CDR2 SASEGT. The CDR3 totals 13 residues.

The chain employs TRBV5-6 and TRBJ1-5; the match to TRBD1 covers 8 bases. V lost 3 bases, J lost 4 bases, and 6 bases stayed unmatched. The CDR3 totals 15 residues. Germline CDR1 and CDR2: SGHDT and YYEEEE. The CDR3 spells CASSSYRGSNQPQHF. CDR3 in DNA: TGTGCCAGCAGCTCCTACAGGGGGAGTAATCAGCCCCAGCATTTT.

CDR3 nucleotides: TGTGCCAGCAGTAGACAGGGTAAGGATCAGCCCCAGCATTTT. It is translated as CASSRQGKDQPQHF. The V and J genes are TRBV6-1 and TRBJ1-5; 7 bases align to TRBD1. The CDR3 sequence is 14 residues long. The germline V gene encodes CDR1 MNHNS and CDR2 SASEGT. Trimming cost V 5 bases and J 5 bases; bases outside gene matches: 6.

This clone was recorded once. The rearrangement uses TRBV29-1 and TRBJ2-7; 9 bases are shared with TRBD1. CDR1 and CDR2 (germline): SQVTM, ANQGSEA. Trimming cost V 6 bases and J 7 bases; bases outside gene matches: 7. This CDR3 has 12 residues. CDR3 sequence: CSVGDRAGEQYF. CDR3 in DNA: TGCAGCGTGGGGGACAGGGCGGGGGAGCAGTACTTC.

The rearrangement links TRBV29-1 to TRBJ1-1; 9 bases map to TRBD1. CDR1 and CDR2 from the germline V gene are SQVTM and ANQGSEA. V trimming: 7 bases; J trimming: 6 bases; junction bases outside the gene matches: 15. CDR3 length: 15 residues. CDR3 DNA sequence: TGCAGCGCGGGGGGGCCTTGGACAGGGGCCTCTGAAGCTTTCTTT. Its translation is CSAGGPWTGASEAFF. The complete variable domain, with remaining parts taken from reference TRBV29-1 and TRBJ1-1, reads SAVISQKPSRDICQRGTSLTIQCQVDSQVTMMFWYRQQPGQSLTLIATANQGSEATYESGFVIDKFPISRPNLTFSTLTVSNMSPEDSSIYLCSAGGPWTGASEAFFGQGTRLTVV.

The V call is TRBV5-1, the J call TRBJ1-6, with 7 nucleotides matching TRBD1. The CDR3 covers 14 residues. Germline V gives CDR1 SGHRS, CDR2 YFSETQ. Trimming at V came to 3 bases and at J to 10 bases, leaving 7 bases not matched to a gene. The CDR3 loop is CASSSRQGGSPLHF. The DNA of the CDR3 is TGCGCCAGCAGCTCCCGACAGGGTGGGTCACCCCTCCACTTT.

The chain employs TRBV5-8 and TRBJ2-2, with a weak D call TRBD1 (5 bases). V was clipped by 5 bases and J by 6 bases, with 11 bases between them. Germline CDR1 and CDR2: SGHTS and YDEGEE. This CDR3 is 13 amino acids long. CDR3 nucleotide sequence: TGTGCCAGCAGACCAGGGTACCCCGGGGAGCTGTTTTTT. Its translation: CASRPGYPGELFF.

CDR3 residues: CASSITMTNEQFF. The CDR3 bases are TGTGCCAGCAGCATCACTATGACCAATGAGCAGTTCTTC. The gene calls are TRBV7-9 and TRBJ2-1; D gene unclear. V lost 5 bases and J 6 bases, leaving 11 bases between the germline ends. This CDR3 is 13 amino acids long. Looked up from germline, CDR1 is SEHNR and CDR2 is FQNEAQ (reference sequence).

This sequence joins TRBV2 and TRBJ2-1; TRBD2 might be the D (5 bases). V dropped 7 bases and J dropped 10 bases, with 17 bases sitting between them. The CDR3 has 13 residues. CDR1 is SNHLY, CDR2 FYNNEI, per germline. In DNA form, the CDR3 reads TGTGCCAGCATTCCCTTAGGGAGCGCAGAGCAGTTCTTC. Protein: CASIPLGSAEQFF.

V and J are TRBV5-4 and TRBJ1-2, with D perhaps TRBD1 (5 bases). V was shortened by 4 bases and J by 6 bases, with 16 bases between the two germline ends. Germline V gene lookup returns CDR1 SGHNT and CDR2 YYREEE (reference sequence). This CDR3 region has 14 residues. CDR3 sequence (DNA): TGTGCCAGCAGCCCCAAGACAGCAAGAGATGGCTACACCTTC. Protein product: CASSPKTARDGYTF.

A few counts support this clone. The chain has TRBV5-1 and TRBJ1-2, with 7 bases aligning to TRBD1. J gave up 6 bases and V 6 bases, and 5 bases lay outside the gene matches. The CDR3 totals 12 residues. The germline V gene encodes CDR1 SGHRS and CDR2 YFSETQ. The CDR3 DNA is TGCGCCAGCAAGCCGGACAGGCATGGCTACACCTTC. This encodes CASKPDRHGYTF.

CDR3 nucleotide sequence: TGTGCCAGCAGCTTAGTCGCGATGGAGACCCAGTACTTC. Its translation is CASSLVAMETQYF. This chain uses TRBV7-6 with TRBJ2-5; D is unresolved. Deletions cut 1 base from V and 5 bases from J, with 8 bases between. The CDR3 contains 13 residues. CDR1 is SGHVS and CDR2 is FNYEAQ in the germline V gene.

This chain joins TRBV5-1 and TRBJ1-3; weak D call: TRBD1 (5 bases). CDR3 length equals 15 residues. V lost 1 base and J lost 2, with 10 bases in between. Germline V gives CDR1 SGHRS, CDR2 YFSETQ. The CDR3: CASSLSGDPGNTIYF. Written as DNA, the CDR3 is TGCGCCAGCAGCTTGTCGGGGGATCCTGGAAACACCATATATTTT.

This chain joins TRBV27 and TRBJ1-1; D might be TRBD1 (5 bases). V lost 1 base and J 1 base, leaving 7 bases between the germline ends. The CDR3 spans 14 residues. Germline assignment: CDR1 MNHEY and CDR2 SMNVEV (reference sequence). DNA for the CDR3: TGTGCCAGCAGTTTATGGGGGGGGAACACTGAAGCTTTCTTT. It is translated as CASSLWGGNTEAFF.

The CDR3 sequence is CASSPAWGDEKLFF. CDR3 DNA: TGTGCCAGCTCACCGGCATGGGGGGATGAAAAACTGTTTTTT. The chain has TRBV18 and TRBJ1-4, with TRBD1 as a possible D gene (5 bases). The germline CDR1 and CDR2 sequences are KGHSH and LQKENI. V was cut by 3 bases and J by 6 bases, with 11 bases left in between. The CDR3 is 14 residues long.